This TCR beta chain was found in a study of blood T cell repertoires in COVID-19. Trimming removed 7 bases from V and 0 bases from J; junction bases left unmatched: 9. CDR1 LNHDA and CDR2 SQIVND come from the germline V gene (reference sequence). CDR3 size: 18 residues. Measured with immunoSEQ multiplex PCR; TCRdb has only the in-frame clones, and not every one. The sample holds hundreds of thousands of clones, just over 85% seen once. The sample was peripheral blood. The receptor was isolated from a woman aged 30 to 39 with active or convalescent COVID-19. The chain uses TRBV19 and TRBJ2-6, with 10 positions matching TRBD2. This chain's CDR3 is CASTGLAAWSSGANVLTF. For the CDR3, the DNA is TGTGCCAGTACCGGACTAGCGGCATGGAGCTCTGGGGCCAACGTCCTGACTTTC.